The TCR beta chain under discussion was sequenced for a study of CD8+CD57+ T cells in acquired aplastic anemia (dated by TCRdb to 2016 to 2019). A note on the overall study: Extracted DNA from sorted CD4+ and CD8+ cells averaged around 3.5 ug, ranging from roughly 0.2 to 30 ug. Mean read counts for healthy donor samples were about 10.8 million for CD4+ cells and about 12 million for CD8+ cells. Here is what the overall study found, with its caveats: Patients and healthy controls showed no significant difference in CD8+ Simpson's diversity (P=0.060). Twenty-nine CD8+ CDR3 sequences were shared between patients and controls but appeared highly expressed in patients and within their immunodominant clones.

In this study, sorted CD4+ and CD8+ T cells from the blood of healthy subjects and of severe aplastic anemia patients had their TCR repertoires deep-sequenced. Ficoll-Paque density gradient centrifugation was used to isolate peripheral blood mononuclear cells. Before DNA extraction, CD4+ and CD8+ T cells were sorted by FACS or by magnetic beads. Genomic DNA served as template for TCR beta VDJ combination and CDR3 sequence profiling. An Illumina HiSeq 2000 was the platform used for TCR repertoire sequencing. Concerning the study's data processing: Repertoire assessment relied on Simpson's diversity index, CDR3 size and DJ length profiles, and TRBV/TRBJ rearrangement plots. The most abundant DNA sequence in the deep sequencing data was taken as the immunodominant clone. CDR3 amino acid sequences were screened for sharing across subjects and were compared with published repertoires and the VDJdb database. TCRdb reworked the public reads: Q25 trimming with fastp, MiXCR clone assembly, productive beta chains retained. When rows share a CDR3 protein, they turn into one entry using the most common DNA and genes. The V and J calls come from TCRdb's annotation, not from the publication. This sample gives about 160,000 distinct CDR3 sequences in total; around 45% of them show up just once. Jointly, the top ten make up 1.1% of the sample.

There are many counts of this clonotype. The specificity of this receptor is unknown. There are no base qualities to consult, and no much larger clone falls within one base. Its CDR3 holds 12 amino acids, cysteine through phenylalanine. Only the CDR3 portion is preserved as DNA: 36 bases, with reading frame beginning at the first base. CDR1 and CDR2, per the germline V gene (reference sequence), are DFQATT and SNEGSKA. V is cut by 5 bases and J by 2 bases, and the space between the germline ends is 9 bases. This clonotype was obtained from a human donor in good health. Sequenced input: sorted CD4+, CD8+, or CD8+CD57+ T cells (not recorded which) from PBMCs. The chain employs TRBV20-1 and TRBJ1-1; no confident D gene assignment can be made. At the DNA level, the sequence is TGCAGTGCTCCCAAAACCAACACTGAAGCTTTCTTT. Its product reads: CSAPKTNTEAFF.